This TCR beta chain was sequenced during a study of cytomegalovirus exposure and HLA in healthy donors. In regard to this clone: Its specificity is not known.

Findings of the study overall: In a later analysis, parvovirus B19, influenza, CMV and Epstein-Barr virus appeared linked to several top co-occurrence clusters. The study flagged fewer than 200 TCR beta chains as cytomegalovirus-associated. Researchers had no immune exposure information except CMV serostatus available.

PCR primers comprised 60 Vbeta and 13 Jbeta primers. In the original processing: Tens of millions of unique TCR beta chains, about 11 million of them shared, were counted by a later analysis. The table came from immunoSEQ multiplex PCR; TCRdb's copy has only in-frame clones and leaves some out. The DNA gave D and trimming, while V, J and clone size come from that table. The sample contains 95,000 to 130,000 clones, about 86% of which appear only once. The CDR3 has 15 residues. The ends were cut back, 5 bases at V and 3 bases at J, with 13 bases in the middle. Germline CDR1 is SGHTA and CDR2 is FQGNSA.

The receptor comes from a woman younger than 45 in good health and CMV-seronegative. The chain couples TRBV7-2 to TRBJ2-2; D is uncertain. The sample consisted of PBMCs. The CDR3 sequence: CASSPGVADTGELFF. In DNA, the CDR3 is TGTGCCAGCAGCCCTGGAGTAGCAGACACCGGGGAGCTGTTTTTT.